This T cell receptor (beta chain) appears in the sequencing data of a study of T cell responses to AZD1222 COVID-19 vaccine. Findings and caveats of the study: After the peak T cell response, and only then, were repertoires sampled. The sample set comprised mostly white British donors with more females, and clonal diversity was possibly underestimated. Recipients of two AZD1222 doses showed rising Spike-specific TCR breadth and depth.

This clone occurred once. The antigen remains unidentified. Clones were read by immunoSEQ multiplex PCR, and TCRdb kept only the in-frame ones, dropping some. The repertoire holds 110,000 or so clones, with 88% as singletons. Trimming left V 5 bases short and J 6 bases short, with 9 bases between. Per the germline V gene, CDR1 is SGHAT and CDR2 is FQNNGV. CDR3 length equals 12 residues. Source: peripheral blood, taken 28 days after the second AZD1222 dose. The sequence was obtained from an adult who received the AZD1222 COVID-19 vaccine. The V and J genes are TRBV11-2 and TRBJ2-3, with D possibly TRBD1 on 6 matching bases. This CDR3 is CASSPTGDTQYF. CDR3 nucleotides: TGTGCCAGCAGCCCAACAGGGGATACGCAGTATTTT.